This TCR beta chain was observed in a study of blood T cell repertoires in COVID-19 (TCRdb year 2020). Regarding the study in general: Collaborator samples came from the United States, Italy and Spain and covered acute and convalescent phases of COVID-19. The material from the prospective study consisted of cDNA or gDNA derived from T cells, B-cell-depleted T cells, or PBMCs. The dataset comprised deeply sampled blood TCRbeta repertoires from subjects exposed to, actively infected with, or recovered from COVID-19. Samples were obtained from the ongoing ImmuneRACE study (first 160 participants) and from approximately 1,200 subjects provided by 6 global collaborators. Sample metadata almost always included a de-identified subject ID, COVID-19 status, age in years and sex. Where HLA class I and class II types were available, the types were taken from metadata supplied by the sample provider, not from assay-based typing. The repertoires were made available in a free public database intended to serve as a resource for research on the immune response to SARS-CoV-2. The study at large found these results: Clinical and demographic metadata were provided uncurated, with the amount varying by source and participant.

The CDR3 has 16 amino acids, counting the end cysteine and phenylalanine. Only the CDR3 DNA is retained, 48 bases long and in frame from the first base. V trim: 4 bases; J trim: 7 bases; unmatched bases: 8. CDR1 and CDR2 were assigned from the germline V gene (reference sequence) as SEHNR and FQNEAQ. TCRbeta CDR3 regions were amplified from genomic DNA by means of the immunoSEQ Assay, a bias-controlled multiplex PCR. As for the authors' bioinformatics: The number of nucleated cells in each sample was estimated by amplification of reference gene primers within the assay. Sequence reads were collapsed and filtered to measure the absolute abundance of every unique TCRbeta CDR3 rearrangement. For each sample, productive Simpson clonality was calculated as the square root of Simpson's diversity index across productive rearrangements. As stored in TCRdb, this immuneACCESS dataset retains in-frame rearrangements with V and J assigned. A fraction of the clones does not appear; measured against another copy, unresolved V genes explain less than half of the discrepancy, and the remainder lacks a known reason. V and J calls and clone size are as listed in that table; D and trimming were resolved from the DNA. The sample has more than 100,000 clones on record, about nine tenths of them singletons. The ten largest clones represent 4% to 5.5% of the sample.

Whole blood was collected in K2EDTA tubes by collaborating institutions according to the institutions' own protocols. For TCRbeta analysis, collaborators shipped samples in one of three forms: frozen whole blood, isolated PBMCs, or DNA extracted from either of those sample types. To note about this clone: Its antigen is still unknown. Base qualities are not recorded, but no much larger clone differs from it by a single base.

The sequencing sample was made of peripheral blood. This receptor chain uses TRBV7-9 and TRBJ2-1, with 12 bases in between that match TRBD2. The sequence derives from a man aged 35-49 years with acute or convalescent COVID-19. The nucleotides read TGTGCCAGCAGCTCTCCACTAGCGGGGGGCGTTAATGAGCAGTTCTTC. It specifies CASSSPLAGGVNEQFF. The full variable domain, with segments outside the CDR3 supplied by the reference TRBV7-9 and TRBJ2-1 proteins, appears as DTGVSQNPRHKITKRGQNVTFRCDPISEHNRLYWYRQTLGQGPEFLTYFQNEAQLEKSRLLSDRFSAERPKGSFSTLEIQRTEQGDSAMYLCASSSPLAGGVNEQFFGPGTRLTVL.